The rows below give T cell receptor beta chains drawn from one sample of a study of cytomegalovirus exposure and HLA in healthy donors. Assay: immunoSEQ multiplex PCR; the TCRdb copy retains only in-frame clones and omits some. This table has about 140,000 clones, roughly 90% appearing once. Sequences were obtained from PBMCs. Source of these receptors: a woman between 40 and 50 years old in good health and CMV-seronegative. Each CDR3 is given with its conserved first and last residue. D genes are given only for firm matches. Not every row has a clone size; where given, it reads once, few, many or a size class.

size,D,J,V,CDR3,DNA
.,.,TRBJ2-2,TRBV2,CASSEARNGELFF,TGTGCCAGCAGTGAAGCGCGGAACGGGGAGCTGTTTTTT
.,TRBD2,TRBJ2-4,TRBV28,CASITSGSDIQYF,TGTGCCAGCATTACGAGCGGGAGTGACATTCAGTACTTC
.,.,TRBJ2-5,TRBV11-1,CASSFSGLQETQYF,TGTGCCAGCAGCTTCTCAGGGCTCCAAGAGACCCAGTACTTC
.,.,TRBJ2-1,TRBV7-2,CASSLGGPYNEQFF,TGTGCCAGCAGCTTAGGCGGGCCCTACAATGAGCAGTTCTTC
.,TRBD1,TRBJ1-3,TRBV4-3,CASSQGPQGAGNTIYF,TGCGCCAGCAGCCAAGGACCTCAGGGGGCTGGAAACACCATATATTTT
.,.,TRBJ1-1,TRBV30,CAWSRGKNTEAFF,TGTGCCTGGAGCCGGGGGAAGAACACTGAAGCTTTCTTT
.,TRBD1,TRBJ1-5,TRBV7-3,CASSPRKTGGHQPQHF,TGTGCCAGCAGCCCGAGAAAGACAGGGGGACATCAGCCCCAGCATTTT
few,.,TRBJ2-5,TRBV7-2,CASSFSWTNQETQYF,TGTGCCAGCAGCTTTTCCTGGACTAACCAAGAGACCCAGTACTTC
.,TRBD1,TRBJ2-1,TRBV28,CASRGQSYNEQFF,TGTGCCAGCAGGGGACAGTCCTACAATGAGCAGTTCTTC
.,.,TRBJ2-7,TRBV27,CASSLSAGPSYEQYF,TGTGCCAGCAGTTTATCTGCGGGACCCTCCTACGAGCAGTACTTC
.,.,TRBJ2-2,TRBV20-1,CSAAFGELFF,TGCAGTGCGGCCTTCGGGGAGCTGTTTTTT
.,TRBD1,TRBJ1-1,TRBV27,CASSSGGGKAFF,TGTGCCAGCAGTTCAGGGGGAGGTAAAGCTTTCTTT
.,.,TRBJ1-4,TRBV7-9,CAGSLDIDEKLFF,TGTGCCGGCAGCTTAGACATCGATGAAAAACTGTTTTTT
.,.,TRBJ2-7,TRBV5-1,CASSLLGTGVDEQYF,TGCGCCAGCAGCTTGCTCGGGACGGGGGTGGACGAGCAGTACTTC
.,.,TRBJ2-7,TRBV11-2,CASSLGFGGLYEQYF,TGTGCCAGCAGCTTAGGTTTCGGGGGTCTATACGAGCAGTACTTC
.,.,TRBJ1-5,TRBV28,CASRAGEGNQPQHF,TGTGCCAGCAGGGCAGGGGAGGGGAATCAGCCCCAGCATTTT
.,.,TRBJ1-2,TRBV27,CASSPPMVVGSGDYGYTF,TGTGCCAGCAGTCCTCCAATGGTAGTTGGGTCGGGGGACTATGGCTACACCTTC
.,TRBD1,TRBJ1-5,TRBV27,CASSSTGWPQHF,TGTGCCAGCAGTTCGACAGGGTGGCCCCAGCATTTT
once,.,TRBJ1-5,TRBV19,CASSPYDTNQPQHF,TGTGCCAGTTCCCCTTACGACACGAATCAGCCCCAGCATTTT
.,TRBD2,TRBJ2-7,TRBV7-9,CASSLSGRSDEQYF,TGTGCCAGCAGCCTTAGCGGGAGGTCCGACGAGCAGTACTTC
once,TRBD2,TRBJ2-5,TRBV5-1,CASSLGGLAGAGETQYF,TGCGCCAGCAGCTTGGGGGGACTAGCGGGAGCGGGGGAGACCCAGTACTTC
.,.,TRBJ2-3,TRBV5-4,CASSSRGSDTQYF,TGTGCCAGCAGCTCCCGCGGCTCAGATACGCAGTATTTT